One sample yielded the 20 T cell receptor beta chains listed below, sequenced in a study of cytomegalovirus exposure and HLA in healthy donors. Sequencing was performed with immunoSEQ multiplex PCR; in TCRdb, only in-frame clones are kept and a portion is missing. The data hold under 400,000 clones, with about nine tenths observed a single time. Sequencing was carried out using PBMCs. Receptors originate from a young woman in good health and CMV-seronegative.

The V call is TRBV27, the J call TRBJ2-7, with a tentative D call TRBD1 (5 bases). The CDR3 contains 19 residues. Germline V gives CDR1 MNHEY, CDR2 SMNVEV (reference sequence). Trimming took off 4 bases at V and 2 bases at J, with 27 bases between the two ends. The CDR3 DNA sequence: TGTGCCAGCAGTTCATCCACCATAGACGGACAACTTAATACCTACGAGCAGTACTTC. This gives the protein CASSSSTIDGQLNTYEQYF.

V usage is TRBV30 and J usage is TRBJ2-5; 9 bases line up with TRBD2. J was trimmed by 4 bases and V by 7 bases; bases with no gene match: 13. Germline CDR1 reads GTSNPN; CDR2 reads SVGIG (reference sequence). The CDR3 has 15 amino acids. CDR3 in amino acids: CAYSGAGGDGETQYF. The CDR3 DNA follows: TGTGCCTACTCTGGCGCGGGGGGGGATGGAGAGACCCAGTACTTC.

The chain links TRBV19 to TRBJ2-1; possibly TRBD2 for D (6 bases). CDR1 and CDR2 (germline): LNHDA, SQIVND (reference sequence). The CDR3 sequence is 15 residues long. The ends were cut back, 0 bases at V and 7 bases at J, with 13 bases in the middle. The CDR3 nucleotides read TGTGCCAGTAGTATAGAGTCGGGACTTCAAAATGAGCAGTTCTTC. It is translated as CASSIESGLQNEQFF.

V is TRBV6-1 and J is TRBJ1-2; TRBD1 might be the D (6 bases). The V gene's germline CDR1 is MNHNS and CDR2 SASEGT. The CDR3 has 14 residues. The V gene lost 5 bases and the J gene lost 8 bases, with 18 bases spanning the gap. The CDR3: CASSHVQGFEGYTF. DNA for the CDR3: TGTGCCAGCAGTCACGTACAGGGTTTTGAAGGCTACACCTTC.

This chain uses TRBV5-6 with TRBJ1-1; tentatively, D is TRBD1 (6 bases). The CDR3 is made up of 16 amino acids. The germline V gene has CDR1 SGHDT and CDR2 YYEEEE. V gave up 1 base and J gave up 0 bases, with 13 bases separating them. CDR3 protein: CASSLYQGTMNTEAFF. The CDR3 region has the DNA TGTGCCAGCAGCTTGTATCAGGGGACGATGAACACTGAAGCTTTCTTT.

The chain has TRBV28 and TRBJ2-7, with 9 nucleotides matching TRBD2. CDR3 length: 15 amino acids. CDR1 MDHEN and CDR2 SYDVKM come from the germline V gene. The V segment lost 7 bases and the J segment 2 bases; nucleotides outside the gene matches: 9. The CDR3 region is CASTGTSGFTYEQYF. CDR3 DNA sequence: TGTGCCAGCACTGGTACTAGCGGGTTTACCTACGAGCAGTACTTC.

This clone came up once. V usage is TRBV29-1 and J usage is TRBJ2-1; 12 nucleotides line up with TRBD1. Germline CDR1 and CDR2: SQVTM and ANQGSEA. V dropped 6 bases and J dropped 9; count of bases not matched to a gene: 6. The length of the CDR3 is 13 residues. The CDR3 loop is CSVRDRGRGEQFF. As DNA, the CDR3 is TGCAGCGTCCGGGACAGGGGGCGGGGTGAGCAGTTCTTC.

V gene TRBV5-4 combines with J gene TRBJ1-1; 8 bases are a match to TRBD1. This CDR3 is 15 amino acids long. The trim removed 4 bases at V and 0 bases at J, leaving 5 bases unmatched. Germline V lookup: CDR1 SGHNT, CDR2 YYREEE (reference sequence). CDR3 amino acids: CASSGRGPVNTEAFF. In DNA, the CDR3 is TGTGCCAGCAGCGGCAGGGGGCCGGTGAACACTGAAGCTTTCTTT.

This chain joins TRBV7-9 and TRBJ2-1, with D unresolved. Trimming removed 6 bases from V and 7 bases from J, with 16 bases in between. CDR3 length equals 14 residues. Germline values: CDR1 SEHNR, CDR2 FQNEAQ (reference sequence). Here the CDR3 reads CASSQTVALNEQFF. The CDR3 coding sequence is TGTGCCAGCAGTCAAACTGTAGCTTTGAATGAGCAGTTCTTC.

V is TRBV4-1 and J is TRBJ2-1; a possible D gene is TRBD2 (6 bases). The CDR3 extends over 16 amino acids. CDR1 is MGHRA, CDR2 YSYEKL, per germline. The V and J ends lost 0 bases and 0 bases respectively, with 9 bases between them. CDR3 nucleotides: TGCGCCAGCAGCCAAGATGCGGGGCCCTCCTACAATGAGCAGTTCTTC. Its protein product is CASSQDAGPSYNEQFF.

The chain has TRBV11-2 and TRBJ1-1; D is possibly TRBD1 (5 bases). V was clipped by 1 base and J by 3 bases, with 18 bases between them. The CDR3 runs to 17 residues. Per germline, CDR1 SGHAT and CDR2 FQNNGV. CDR3 DNA sequence: TGTGCCAGCAGCTTAGGGGGAGGGGAAGCCCCCTACACTGAAGCTTTCTTT. The encoded protein is CASSLGGGEAPYTEAFF.

This clone was seen just once. The chain joins TRBV29-1 to TRBJ1-4, with TRBD1 identical over 10 bases. Germline trimming cut 3 bases from V and 6 bases from J; bases unmatched to any gene: 7. Germline lookup yields CDR1 SQVTM and CDR2 ANQGSEA. The CDR3 spans 15 residues. CDR3 amino acids: CSVDIYGTGDEKLFF. In DNA form, the CDR3 reads TGCAGCGTTGATATTTACGGGACAGGGGATGAAAAACTGTTTTTT.

This rearrangement joins TRBV28 to TRBJ2-1; D gene ambiguous. This CDR3 comprises 14 residues. Trimming took 5 bases from V and 10 from J, leaving 18 bases between them. The germline gives CDR1 MDHEN, CDR2 SYDVKM. The CDR3 DNA follows: TGTGCCAGCAGTCCACACCGTCAGGTAGTAGAGCAGTTCTTC. Translated: CASSPHRQVVEQFF.

The chain uses TRBV11-2 and TRBJ2-2; D is uncertain. Looked up from germline, CDR1 is SGHAT and CDR2 is FQNNGV. V gave up 4 bases and J gave up 3 bases, with 9 bases separating them. The length of the CDR3 is 14 residues. The CDR3 loop reads CASSSQQYTGELFF. The DNA of the CDR3 is TGTGCCAGCAGCTCGCAACAGTACACCGGGGAGCTGTTTTTT.

This rearrangement joins TRBV9 to TRBJ2-7; 11 bases match TRBD2. Trimming took 2 bases from V and 5 from J; bases not matched to a gene: 3. The CDR3 has 14 residues. The V gene's germline CDR1 is SGDLS and CDR2 YYNGEE. This chain's CDR3 is CASSVGTSGNEQYF. Here the CDR3 DNA reads TGTGCCAGCAGCGTTGGGACTAGCGGAAACGAGCAGTACTTC.

The V and J genes are TRBV28 and TRBJ1-1, with a tentative D call TRBD1 (5 bases). V was pared by 7 bases and J by 2 bases, with 14 bases between. CDR3 length equals 14 residues. Germline V gene data show CDR1 as MDHEN and CDR2 as SYDVKM. CDR3 amino acids: CASISGGENTEAFF. Written as DNA, the CDR3 is TGTGCCAGCATTTCGGGGGGGGAAAACACTGAAGCTTTCTTT.

V and J are TRBV27 and TRBJ2-7, with no clear D. CDR3 length: 14 residues. The V gene's germline CDR1 is MNHEY and CDR2 SMNVEV (reference sequence). Trimming took off 10 bases at V and 3 bases at J, with 19 bases between the two ends. The CDR3 protein is CAISWAPVIYEQYF. The CDR3, as DNA: TGTGCCATCTCGTGGGCCCCGGTCATCTACGAGCAGTACTTC.

This rearrangement joins TRBV14 to TRBJ1-6; TRBD1 matches 10 bases. The CDR3 covers 17 residues. V was pared by 4 bases and J by 6 bases, with 9 bases of the junction left unmatched. Per germline, CDR1 SGHDN and CDR2 FVKESK. The CDR3 region is CASSRRSGQGFNSPLHF. The CDR3 DNA reads TGTGCCAGCAGCCGGAGGTCGGGACAGGGGTTTAATTCACCCCTCCACTTT.

The chain is built from TRBV7-2 and TRBJ2-2, with unresolved D. The germline gives CDR1 SGHTA, CDR2 FQGNSA. The CDR3 length is 17 residues. The V gene lost 2 bases and the J gene lost 0 bases, with 13 bases spanning the gap. CDR3 loop: CASSLLAIHTNTGELFF. The CDR3 DNA follows: TGTGCCAGCAGCTTATTGGCCATCCATACGAACACCGGGGAGCTGTTTTTT.

J is TRBJ2-5 and V is TRBV2; TRBD1 agrees at 7 bases. CDR3 length: 14 amino acids. V was pared by 7 bases and J by 5 bases, with 10 bases of the junction left unmatched. Per the germline V gene, CDR1 is SNHLY and CDR2 is FYNNEI. Here the CDR3 DNA reads TGTGCCAGCAAGAGGGACAGCATAAAGGAGACCCAGTACTTC. Translation: CASKRDSIKETQYF.